This TCR beta chain derives from a study of blood T cell repertoires in COVID-19. The CDR3 totals 15 residues. Trimming pared 6 bases from V and 3 bases from J, leaving 14 bases between. Germline CDR1 and CDR2: MNHEY and SMNVEV (reference sequence). Produced via immunoSEQ multiplex PCR; TCRdb's table is partial and in-frame only. The repertoire holds 300,000 to 400,000 clones, more than 90% seen once, with 3.9% in the top ten. The sequence was obtained from a woman aged 25 to 39 who had been exposed to COVID-19. V usage is TRBV27 and J usage is TRBJ1-4; D might be TRBD1 (6 bases). Sequencing used PBMCs or T cells enriched from blood (not recorded which). This chain's CDR3 is CASSSTGFPNEKLFF. The CDR3 DNA reads TGTGCCAGCAGCTCTACAGGGTTTCCTAATGAAAAACTGTTTTTT.